The 27 T cell receptor beta chains below were found in one sample sequenced in a study of cytomegalovirus exposure and HLA in healthy donors. Primers for the PCR totalled 60 Vbeta and 13 Jbeta. Generated by immunoSEQ multiplex PCR, the TCRdb table keeps only in-frame clones and is missing some. The sample lists some 150,000 clones, 80% occurring once. Sequenced sample: PBMCs. These TCRs come from a male donor in good health and CMV-seronegative.

This clone was counted only a few times. The chain couples TRBV6-5 to TRBJ2-5; 13 positions match TRBD2. J gave up 7 bases and V 5 bases, and 4 bases lay outside the gene matches. Germline values: CDR1 MNHEY, CDR2 SVGAGI. The CDR3 totals 14 residues. CDR3 sequence reads: CASSDTSGGGTQYF. In nucleotides, the CDR3 is TGTGCCAGCAGTGATACTAGCGGGGGGGGGACCCAGTACTTC.

In its sample, this clone was seen once. The CDR3 DNA reads as TGTGCCAGCACTTTAGGGGGCGCCGGGGAAAAACTGTTTTTT. This translates into CASTLGGAGEKLFF. The rearrangement uses TRBV5-6 and TRBJ1-4; 7 positions match TRBD1. CDR1 SGHDT and CDR2 YYEEEE come from the germline V gene. The junction had 10 bases not matched to a gene; V was cut back by 6 bases and J by 8 bases. The CDR3 has 14 amino acids.

The chain carries TRBV6-5 and TRBJ1-2, with a tentative D call TRBD1 (5 bases). The CDR3 loop spans 13 amino acids. V lost 5 bases, J lost 7 bases, and 14 bases lay in between. CDR1 and CDR2 from the germline V gene are MNHEY and SVGAGI. The CDR3: CASSRPGGGGYTF. The CDR3 coding sequence is TGTGCCAGCAGTAGACCGGGGGGAGGTGGCTACACCTTC.

In nucleotides, the CDR3 is TGCGCCAGCAGCTTCATGCAGGGGACCTACGAGCAGTACTTC. This sequence encodes CASSFMQGTYEQYF. V gene TRBV5-1 combines with J gene TRBJ2-7; D may be TRBD1 (6 bases). The CDR3 spans 14 residues. Trimming stripped 2 bases from V and 2 bases from J, with 11 bases between. Germline V CDR1 and CDR2: SGHRS, YFSETQ.

This clone was seen a handful of times. V gene TRBV5-6 combines with J gene TRBJ2-2; 8 nucleotides align to TRBD1. CDR3 length equals 15 residues. CDR1 is SGHDT and CDR2 is YYEEEE in the germline V gene. Trimming cost V 4 bases and J 4 bases; bases outside gene matches: 6. This CDR3 reads CASSRQGSGTGELFF. CDR3 nucleotide sequence: TGTGCCAGCAGCCGACAGGGGTCGGGCACCGGGGAGCTGTTTTTT.

The V call is TRBV30, the J call TRBJ2-1, with TRBD1 identical over 7 bases. After removal of 0 bases from V and 11 bases from J, the junction contained 13 bases not matched to a gene. The CDR3 length is 15 residues. The germline gives CDR1 GTSNPN, CDR2 SVGIG (reference sequence). The CDR3 nucleotides read TGTGCCTGGAGTGTACAGGGGCCAAAACTCACTAAGCAGTTCTTC. Translated: CAWSVQGPKLTKQFF.

The CDR3, as DNA: TGTGCCAGCAGCCTACGACCCCATTCGGCGGGGGGGTACAATGAGCAGTTCTTC. This translates into CASSLRPHSAGGYNEQFF. The genes are TRBV7-2 and TRBJ2-1, with 9 bases identical to TRBD2. Germline values: CDR1 SGHTA, CDR2 FQGNSA. This CDR3 has 18 residues. Trimming at V came to 5 bases and at J to 4 bases, leaving 15 bases not matched to a gene. Full variable domain (rest looked up from reference TRBV7-2 and TRBJ2-1): GAGVSQSPSNKVTEKGKDVELRCDPISGHTALYWYRQSLGQGLEFLIYFQGNSAPDKSGLPSDRFSAERTGGSVSTLTIQRTQQEDSAVYLCASSLRPHSAGGYNEQFFGPGTRLTVL.

The J gene is TRBJ1-3, the V gene TRBV7-2, with TRBD1 as a possible D gene (6 bases). This CDR3 is built from 15 residues. The V gene's germline CDR1 is SGHTA and CDR2 FQGNSA. V dropped 1 base and J dropped 9 bases, with 16 bases sitting between them. In DNA form, the CDR3 reads TGTGCCAGCAGCTTAGGGGGGCCCCGTTGGGGCACCATATATTTT. It codes for CASSLGGPRWGTIYF.

This clone was detected a few times. The chain combines TRBV7-9 with TRBJ1-1; D remains ambiguous. The germline V gene encodes CDR1 SEHNR and CDR2 FQNEAQ (reference sequence). V was trimmed by 5 bases and J by 4 bases, leaving 11 bases between them. The length of the CDR3 is 13 residues. CDR3 in amino acids: CASSAGGSTEAFF. In nucleotides, the CDR3 is TGTGCCAGCAGCGCCGGAGGCAGCACTGAAGCTTTCTTT.

This sequence joins TRBV27 and TRBJ1-1, with a tentative D call TRBD1 (5 bases). Germline V lookup: CDR1 MNHEY, CDR2 SMNVEV (reference sequence). V lost 5 bases, J lost 8 bases, and 9 bases lay in between. There are 11 residues in the CDR3. This CDR3 reads CASSRRGEAFF. Here the CDR3 DNA reads TGTGCCAGCAGTAGGAGGGGAGAAGCTTTCTTT.

The chain uses TRBV7-2 and TRBJ1-5; D is uncertain. Trimming took 5 bases from V and 3 from J, leaving 8 bases between them. The CDR3 runs 13 residues. The V gene's germline CDR1 is SGHTA and CDR2 FQGNSA. Written as DNA, the CDR3 is TGTGCCAGCAGCGCTGCTATCAATCAGCCCCAGCATTTT. This gives the protein CASSAAINQPQHF. Full variable domain (missing parts from reference TRBV7-2 and TRBJ1-5): GAGVSQSPSNKVTEKGKDVELRCDPISGHTALYWYRQSLGQGLEFLIYFQGNSAPDKSGLPSDRFSAERTGGSVSTLTIQRTQQEDSAVYLCASSAAINQPQHFGDGTRLSIL.

This chain links TRBV7-3 with TRBJ2-3; 10 bases match TRBD1. In germline, CDR1 is SGHTA, CDR2 FQGTGA. This CDR3 is 14 amino acids long. Unmatched junction bases numbered 3, after V lost 4 bases and J lost 5 bases. CDR3 in amino acids: CASSSRDRGDTQYF. DNA for the CDR3: TGTGCCAGCAGCTCCAGGGACAGGGGAGATACGCAGTATTTT.

The rearrangement links TRBV18 to TRBJ2-1; possible D gene TRBD2, 7 bases. This CDR3 has 16 amino acids. The germline V gene encodes CDR1 KGHSH and CDR2 LQKENI. With 5 bases removed from V and 7 bases from J, the gap between germline ends came to 21 bases. The DNA of the CDR3 is TGTGCCAGCTCAGTTGGGGGGGCGATCCTGCGGAATGAGCAGTTCTTC. Its translation is CASSVGGAILRNEQFF. The full variable domain, with the rest looked up from reference TRBV18 and TRBJ2-1, is NAGVMQNPRHLVRRRGQEARLRCSPMKGHSHVYWYRQLPEEGLKFMVYLQKENIIDESGMPKERFSAEFPKEGPSILRIQQVVRGDSAAYFCASSVGGAILRNEQFFGPGTRLTVL.

This sequence joins TRBV6-5 and TRBJ2-7; no clear D gene. The V gene lost 3 bases and the J gene lost 3 bases, with 18 bases spanning the gap. The CDR3 is made up of 16 amino acids. Per germline, CDR1 MNHEY and CDR2 SVGAGI. Here the CDR3 reads CASSYSSRRPYYEQYF. In nucleotides, the CDR3 is TGTGCCAGCAGTTATAGTTCTCGGAGACCGTACTACGAGCAGTACTTC.

The chain uses TRBV6-1 and TRBJ1-6; perhaps TRBD1 as D (6 bases). The CDR3 is made up of 14 amino acids. Germline values: CDR1 MNHNS, CDR2 SASEGT. Trimming took off 1 base at V and 9 bases at J, with 10 bases between the two ends. CDR3 nucleotide sequence: TGTGCCAGCAGTGAAGTCAGGGGTCGTTCACCCCTCCACTTT. It codes for CASSEVRGRSPLHF.

The chain has TRBV2 and TRBJ2-1, with D perhaps TRBD1 (6 bases). Germline CDR1 SNHLY, CDR2 FYNNEI. The CDR3 loop spans 15 amino acids. Trimming stripped 7 bases from V and 5 bases from J, with 18 bases between. The CDR3: CASILEQGTHNEQFF. Here the CDR3 DNA reads TGTGCCAGCATCTTAGAACAGGGAACCCACAATGAGCAGTTCTTC.

The chain uses TRBV19 and TRBJ1-1, with a tentative D call TRBD1 (6 bases). Per germline, CDR1 LNHDA and CDR2 SQIVND (reference sequence). This CDR3 is built from 13 residues. Trimming left V 7 bases short and J 7 bases short, with 16 bases between. CDR3 protein: CASTRREGDEAFF. The CDR3, as DNA: TGTGCCAGTACCCGAAGGGAGGGGGATGAAGCTTTCTTT.

The chain uses TRBV2 and TRBJ2-1, with D possibly TRBD1 on 6 matching bases. V was pared by 2 bases and J by 8 bases, with 13 bases between. The CDR3 has 14 residues. Germline values: CDR1 SNHLY, CDR2 FYNNEI. Written as DNA, the CDR3 is TGTGCCAGCAGTGAACAGGGGATGGTTGATGAGCAGTTCTTC. As protein: CASSEQGMVDEQFF.

The V and J genes are TRBV7-8 and TRBJ2-7; TRBD2 agrees at 10 bases. V trimming: 5 bases; J trimming: 3 bases; junction bases outside the gene matches: 7. In germline, CDR1 is SGHVS, CDR2 FQNEAQ. CDR3 length: 15 amino acids. The CDR3 bases are TGTGCCAGCAGCCCCCGACTAGCGGGCCTCTACGAGCAGTACTTC. Translated, it gives CASSPRLAGLYEQYF.

The chain uses TRBV5-1 and TRBJ2-3; 8 positions agree with TRBD2. The length of the CDR3 is 15 residues. The V segment lost 3 bases and the J segment 0 bases; nucleotides outside the gene matches: 3. Germline V gives CDR1 SGHRS, CDR2 YFSETQ. CDR3 amino acids: CASSSGGQSTDTQYF. CDR3 bases: TGCGCCAGCAGCTCGGGAGGGCAAAGCACAGATACGCAGTATTTT.

CDR3 in DNA: TGTGCCAGCAGCCCCTTTGGCGGGAAGGGTGAAAAACTGTTTTTT. Its translation: CASSPFGGKGEKLFF. The chain joins TRBV4-2 to TRBJ1-4; D not certain. With 4 bases removed from V and 7 bases from J, the gap between germline ends came to 16 bases. Germline V gene data show CDR1 as LGHNA and CDR2 as YNFKEQ. This CDR3 spans 15 amino acids.

The chain combines TRBV18 with TRBJ1-3, with 9 bases aligning to TRBD1. Germline values: CDR1 KGHSH, CDR2 LQKENI. This CDR3 has 18 residues. Trimming took 1 base from V and 11 from J; bases not matched to a gene: 18. Here the CDR3 reads CASSPQLMIAGQGSAIYF. CDR3 DNA: TGTGCCAGCTCACCACAACTTATGATAGCGGGACAGGGCTCGGCCATATATTTT. The whole variable domain, filled in from reference TRBV18 and TRBJ1-3, reads NAGVMQNPRHLVRRRGQEARLRCSPMKGHSHVYWYRQLPEEGLKFMVYLQKENIIDESGMPKERFSAEFPKEGPSILRIQQVVRGDSAAYFCASSPQLMIAGQGSAIYFGEGSWLTVV.

The chain uses TRBV5-1 and TRBJ1-3; possibly TRBD1 for D (5 bases). CDR1 and CDR2 (germline): SGHRS, YFSETQ. The CDR3 extends over 16 amino acids. Trimming took 3 bases from V and 0 from J, leaving 13 bases between them. The CDR3 spells CASSSQGTSSGNTIYF. CDR3 nucleotides: TGCGCCAGCAGCTCCCAGGGAACCAGCTCTGGAAACACCATATATTTT.

This chain links TRBV5-1 with TRBJ2-4, with D possibly being TRBD1 (5 bases). Trimming removed 6 bases at V and 15 bases at J, with 22 bases between. The CDR3 totals 13 residues. The V gene's germline CDR1 is SGHRS and CDR2 YFSETQ. The CDR3 DNA reads as TGCGCCAGCAAGAGTACCCCGGTAGCAGGGTGGTACTTC. Its protein is CASKSTPVAGWYF.

V gene TRBV5-1 combines with J gene TRBJ1-2; perhaps TRBD1 as D (6 bases). Germline CDR1 reads SGHRS; CDR2 reads YFSETQ. This CDR3 has 14 residues. V lost 0 bases to trimming and J lost 2 bases, with 8 bases between them. CDR3 in amino acids: CASSLGDTNYGYTF. CDR3 nucleotides: TGCGCCAGCAGCTTGGGGGACACCAACTATGGCTACACCTTC. Drawing the rest from reference TRBV5-1 and TRBJ1-2, the complete variable domain is KAGVTQTPRYLIKTRGQQVTLSCSPISGHRSVSWYQQTPGQGLQFLFEYFSETQRNKGNFPGRFSGRQFSNSRSEMNVSTLELGDSALYLCASSLGDTNYGYTFGSGTRLTVV.

This clone was picked up one time. The chain is built from TRBV7-9 and TRBJ2-5, with TRBD2 matching 8 bases. There are 15 residues in the CDR3. V lost 5 bases, J lost 1 base, and 6 bases stayed unmatched. CDR1 and CDR2 (germline): SEHNR, FQNEAQ (reference sequence). CDR3 coding DNA: TGTGCCAGCAGCGTAACTAGCGGAGTCCAAGAGACCCAGTACTTC. Its translation is CASSVTSGVQETQYF.

The chain has TRBV6-5 and TRBJ2-7; 9 nucleotides line up with TRBD1. CDR1 is MNHEY, CDR2 SVGAGI, per germline. CDR3 length equals 16 residues. V lost 0 bases, J lost 0 bases, and 3 bases stayed unmatched. This chain's CDR3 is CASSYSGTGPSYEQYF. The CDR3 DNA reads TGTGCCAGCAGTTACTCGGGGACAGGGCCCTCCTACGAGCAGTACTTC.